Sequencing of this T cell receptor (beta chain) was carried out in a study of blood T cell repertoires in COVID-19 (dated by TCRdb to the early 2020s). General notes on the study: Samples covering the acute and convalescent phases of COVID-19 were provided by collaborators in the United States, Italy and Spain. The prospective study material was composed of cDNA or gDNA derived from T cells, B-cell-depleted T cells, or PBMCs. The dataset comprised deeply sampled blood TCRbeta repertoires from subjects exposed to, actively infected with, or recovered from COVID-19. A freely available public database, intended as a resource for researchers studying the immune response to SARS-CoV-2, is where the repertoires were released. Samples were obtained from the ongoing ImmuneRACE study (first 160 participants) and from 1,254 subjects provided by 6 global collaborators. Sample metadata almost always included a de-identified subject ID, COVID-19 status, age in years and sex. Where available, HLA class I and class II types were obtained from metadata supplied by the sample provider rather than from assay-based typing.

TCRbeta CDR3 regions were amplified from genomic DNA using the immunoSEQ Assay, a bias-controlled multiplex PCR. Per the original workflow: The number of nucleated cells in each sample was estimated from the amplification of reference gene primers within the assay. Sequence reads were collapsed and filtered to measure the absolute abundance of every unique TCRbeta CDR3 rearrangement. For each sample, productive Simpson clonality was calculated as the square root of Simpson's diversity index over productive rearrangements. TCRdb carries this immuneACCESS record with in-frame sequences only. Its versions omit some clonotypes, under half of them owing to an unresolved V gene in the studies checked, with the rest unexplained. V, J and clone size are taken as reported in that table, and D and trimming were inferred from the DNA itself. Recorded for this sample are 350,000 or so clones; about 86% of them occurred a single time. The biggest ten clones account for approximately 4.6% of the sample.

The CDR3 goes from the cysteine to the phenylalanine over 15 residues. Only the CDR3 DNA is retained, 45 bases long and in frame from the first base. V is clipped by 4 bases and J by 0 bases, and the sequence between their germline boundaries is 13 bases long. In the germline V gene, CDR1 corresponds to SQVTM and CDR2 to ANQGSEA. Enrolling through a virtual design, the prospective study's participants ranged in age from about 18 to 89 years and lived across 20 to 30 United States geographic areas. To assign participants to cohorts, the prospective study relied on clinical history that participants themselves reported in a screening survey and a study questionnaire. In the prospective study, mobile phlebotomists collected whole blood, serum and a nasopharyngeal or oropharyngeal swab from each participant. Additional blood draws and questionnaires over an approximately two-month period could optionally be provided by prospective study participants. Before DNA extraction, blood samples from the prospective study were shipped at room temperature or frozen.

What the research found in general, with its limitations: The quantity of clinical and demographic metadata differed by source and by participant and was supplied without curation.

Turning to this clone: Its antigen has not been determined. No much larger clone is present one base from it, and per-base qualities are unavailable.

Specimen: PBMCs or T cells enriched from blood (not recorded which). This receptor chain uses TRBV29-1 and TRBJ2-1; TRBD2 is a weak D gene call, 6 bases matching. The origin of this receptor is a woman between 35 and 50 years old with acute COVID-19. The CDR3 is CSVGGERSSYNEQFF. The bases are TGCAGCGTTGGGGGGGAGAGGAGCTCCTACAATGAGCAGTTCTTC.